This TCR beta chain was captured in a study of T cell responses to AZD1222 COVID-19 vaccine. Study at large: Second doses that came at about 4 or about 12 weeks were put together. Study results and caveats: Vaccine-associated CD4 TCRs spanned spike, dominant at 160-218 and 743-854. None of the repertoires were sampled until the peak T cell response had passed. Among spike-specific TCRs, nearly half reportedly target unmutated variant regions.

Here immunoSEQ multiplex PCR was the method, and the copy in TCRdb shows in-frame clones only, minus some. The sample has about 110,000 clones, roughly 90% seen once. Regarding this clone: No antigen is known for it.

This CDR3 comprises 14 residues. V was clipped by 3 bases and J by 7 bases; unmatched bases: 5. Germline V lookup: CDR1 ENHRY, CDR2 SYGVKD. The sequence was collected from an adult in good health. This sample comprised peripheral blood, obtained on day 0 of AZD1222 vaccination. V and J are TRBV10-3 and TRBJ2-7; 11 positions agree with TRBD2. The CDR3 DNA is TGTGCCATCAGTGAACTAGCGGGGGTACGAGAGCAGTACTTC. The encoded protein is CAISELAGVREQYF.